These 17 T cell receptor beta chains share one sample of origin, sequenced in a study of blood T cell repertoires in COVID-19. TCRdb keeps only in-frame clones here, not all; method: immunoSEQ multiplex PCR. The sample has roughly 350,000 clones; 85% are singletons. The sequencing input was peripheral blood. Source of these receptors: a woman between 18 and 29 years old with acute or convalescent COVID-19.

V is TRBV6-5 and J is TRBJ1-2; D remains unclear. The CDR3 spans 12 residues. The V gene lost 8 bases and the J gene lost 3 bases, with 10 bases spanning the gap. Germline assignment: CDR1 MNHEY and CDR2 SVGAGI. The CDR3 DNA is TGTGCCAGCGCGCGGAGCGACTATGGCTACACCTTC. Translation: CASARSDYGYTF.

This clone was recorded a few times. The gene calls are TRBV13 and TRBJ2-7, with TRBD2 matching over 10 bases. This CDR3 has 16 amino acids. CDR1 PRHDT and CDR2 FYEKMQ come from the germline V gene (reference sequence). Trimming at V came to 2 bases and at J to 2 bases, leaving 6 bases not matched to a gene. This chain's CDR3 is CASSLRSGTSAYEQYF. CDR3 coding DNA: TGTGCCAGCAGCTTACGCAGCGGGACTAGCGCCTACGAGCAGTACTTC.

This clone was observed once. V is TRBV6-5 and J is TRBJ1-1, with D hard to call. The ends were cut back, 7 bases at V and 1 base at J, with 4 bases in the middle. The CDR3 runs 11 residues. The germline V gene has CDR1 MNHEY and CDR2 SVGAGI. CDR3 coding DNA: TGTGCCAGCATCAAGAACACTGAAGCTTTCTTT. It translates to CASIKNTEAFF.

The gene calls are TRBV9 and TRBJ1-6, with D possibly matching TRBD1 (6 bases). Trimming shortened V by 0 bases and J by 8 bases, and 12 bases separated the two germline ends. The CDR3 runs 15 residues. Per germline, CDR1 SGDLS and CDR2 YYNGEE. The CDR3 nucleotides are TGTGCCAGCAGCGTAGAGGGGGACAATGATTCACCCCTCCACTTT. Translation: CASSVEGDNDSPLHF.

The V gene is TRBV12-3 or TRBV12-4, the J gene TRBJ1-6; D possibly corresponds to TRBD1 (5 bases). Trimming removed 10 bases from V and 7 bases from J, with 14 bases in between. CDR3 length equals 13 residues. CDR3 DNA sequence: TGTGCCATCAGGGCAGGGAACAATTCACCCCTCCACTTT. This codes for CAIRAGNNSPLHF.

The chain is built from TRBV28 and TRBJ2-1; D might be TRBD2 (6 bases). Germline CDR1 MDHEN, CDR2 SYDVKM. The V end was cut by 3 bases, the J end by 10 bases, with 10 bases between. CDR3 length equals 12 residues. The CDR3 DNA is TGTGCCAGCAGTTTTGGCGCGGGAGAGCAGTTCTTC. Its translation: CASSFGAGEQFF.

This chain uses TRBV27 with TRBJ1-1; no definite D call. The CDR3 runs 15 residues. Germline lookup yields CDR1 MNHEY and CDR2 SMNVEV (reference sequence). Trimming pared 3 bases from V and 3 bases from J, leaving 14 bases between. The CDR3 region is CASSLGSGWDTEAFF. The CDR3 DNA follows: TGTGCCAGCAGTTTGGGGTCGGGGTGGGACACTGAAGCTTTCTTT.

The chain couples TRBV5-1 to TRBJ2-2; 10 bases agree with TRBD1. After removal of 4 bases from V and 5 bases from J, the junction contained 11 bases not matched to a gene. The germline CDR1 and CDR2 sequences are SGHRS and YFSETQ. The CDR3 is made up of 17 amino acids. The CDR3 DNA reads as TGCGCCAGCAGCCGGGCGTTGGGACAGGGGCGAACCGGGGAGCTGTTTTTT. It specifies CASSRALGQGRTGELFF.

The CDR3 region is CASRQHPETGASTDTQYF. The DNA for the CDR3 is TGTGCAAGTCGCCAACACCCCGAGACAGGGGCTAGCACAGATACGCAGTATTTT. The V and J genes are TRBV12-2 and TRBJ2-3; TRBD1 was called by the table and not checked on the DNA. TRBV12-2 is an annotated pseudogene. The CDR3 contains 18 residues.

The chain recombines TRBV2 with TRBJ1-2; no definite D call. The V end was cut by 10 bases, the J end by 4 bases, with 13 bases between. Germline CDR1 is SNHLY and CDR2 is FYNNEI. The CDR3 is 12 amino acids. In DNA, the CDR3 is TGTGCCACCGTAGCGGCCCCCTATGGCTACACCTTC. Translated: CATVAAPYGYTF.

This clone showed up just once. J is TRBJ2-5 and V is TRBV4-2; 8 bases are a match to TRBD2. The CDR3 length is 15 residues. Germline CDR1 is LGHNA and CDR2 is YNFKEQ. After removal of 1 base from V and 5 bases from J, the junction contained 6 bases not matched to a gene. The CDR3 DNA reads as TGTGCCAGCAGCCAAGGGACTAGCTCGGGTGAGACCCAGTACTTC. Encoded protein: CASSQGTSSGETQYF.

This clone was seen more than once but under ten times. The V call is TRBV28, the J call TRBJ1-5; 7 positions agree with TRBD1. Germline CDR1 is MDHEN and CDR2 is SYDVKM. Trimming at V came to 6 bases and at J to 5 bases, leaving 7 bases not matched to a gene. The CDR3 has 14 amino acids. The CDR3 region is CASSRPDRDQPQHF. The CDR3 DNA sequence: TGTGCCAGCAGCCGCCCCGACAGGGATCAGCCCCAGCATTTT.

The CDR3 region has the DNA TGTGCCAGCAGTTATCGAACTAGCGGGGGCAATGAGCAGTTCTTC. It is translated as CASSYRTSGGNEQFF. This chain joins TRBV6-5 and TRBJ2-1, with 11 bases aligning to TRBD2. V gave up 3 bases and J gave up 6 bases; unmatched junction bases: 4. This CDR3 spans 15 amino acids. From germline, CDR1 is MNHEY and CDR2 SVGAGI.

This chain uses TRBV5-1 with TRBJ1-2, with D perhaps matching TRBD1 (5 bases). CDR1 and CDR2 from the germline V gene are SGHRS and YFSETQ. This CDR3 is 14 amino acids long. The ends were cut back, 4 bases at V and 4 bases at J, with 14 bases in the middle. The CDR3 nucleotides are TGCGCCAGCAGCCAGGACACAGAAGGCTATGGCTACACCTTC. This translates into CASSQDTEGYGYTF.

This chain connects TRBV18 to TRBJ2-7, with 8 bases matching TRBD1. With V trimmed by 3 bases and J by 3 bases, 1 base remained unmatched. Looked up from germline, CDR1 is KGHSH and CDR2 is LQKENI. CDR3 length equals 13 residues. Written as DNA, the CDR3 is TGTGCCAGCTCACCGGGACAGGACTACGAGCAGTACTTC. Its protein is CASSPGQDYEQYF.

The genes are TRBV27 and TRBJ2-5, with D maybe TRBD2 (5 bases). Germline V CDR1 and CDR2: MNHEY, SMNVEV (reference sequence). V was trimmed by 0 bases and J by 5 bases, leaving 19 bases between them. The CDR3 spans 17 residues. The DNA of the CDR3 is TGTGCCAGCAGTTTATCCCCGAGCCGGGAATGGCGGGAGACCCAGTACTTC. Translation: CASSLSPSREWRETQYF.

The chain joins TRBV2 to TRBJ1-2; no firm D call. The CDR3 covers 11 residues. Germline loops: CDR1 SNHLY, CDR2 FYNNEI. Trimming cost V 3 bases and J 5 bases, with 4 bases left between them. The CDR3 DNA follows: TGTGCCAGCAGTGATGAGTATGGCTACACCTTC. Protein product: CASSDEYGYTF.